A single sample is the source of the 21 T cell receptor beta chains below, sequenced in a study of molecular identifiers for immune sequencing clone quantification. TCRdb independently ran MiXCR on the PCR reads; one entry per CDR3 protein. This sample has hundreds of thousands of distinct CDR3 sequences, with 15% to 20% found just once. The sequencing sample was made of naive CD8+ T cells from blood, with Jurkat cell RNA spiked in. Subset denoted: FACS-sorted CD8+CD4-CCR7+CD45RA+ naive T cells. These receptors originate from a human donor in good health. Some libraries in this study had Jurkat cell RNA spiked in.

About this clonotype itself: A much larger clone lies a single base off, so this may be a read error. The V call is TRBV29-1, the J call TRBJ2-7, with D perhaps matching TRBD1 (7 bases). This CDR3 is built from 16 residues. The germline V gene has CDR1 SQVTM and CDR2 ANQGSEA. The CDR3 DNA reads TGCAGCGTTGAAGGCGGGGACAGTTTAGCTACCTACGAGCAGCACTTC. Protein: CSVEGGDSLATYEQHF.

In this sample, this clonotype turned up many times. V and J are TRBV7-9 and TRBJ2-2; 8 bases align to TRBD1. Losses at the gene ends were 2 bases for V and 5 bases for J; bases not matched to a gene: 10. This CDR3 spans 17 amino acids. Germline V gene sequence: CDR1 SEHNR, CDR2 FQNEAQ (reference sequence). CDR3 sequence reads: CASSLPRTGIGTGELFF. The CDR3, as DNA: TGTGCCAGCAGCTTACCAAGGACAGGGATCGGAACCGGGGAGCTGTTTTTT. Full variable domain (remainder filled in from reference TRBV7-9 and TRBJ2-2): DTGVSQNPRHKITKRGQNVTFRCDPISEHNRLYWYRQTLGQGPEFLTYFQNEAQLEKSRLLSDRFSAERPKGSFSTLEIQRTEQGDSAMYLCASSLPRTGIGTGELFFGEGSRLTVL.

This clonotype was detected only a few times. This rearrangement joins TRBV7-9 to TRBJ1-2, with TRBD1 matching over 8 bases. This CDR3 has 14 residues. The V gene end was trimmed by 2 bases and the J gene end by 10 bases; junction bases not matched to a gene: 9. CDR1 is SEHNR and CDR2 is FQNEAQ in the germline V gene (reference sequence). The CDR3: CASSLLEDRDNYTF. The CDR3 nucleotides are TGTGCCAGCAGCTTACTAGAGGACAGGGATAACTACACCTTC.

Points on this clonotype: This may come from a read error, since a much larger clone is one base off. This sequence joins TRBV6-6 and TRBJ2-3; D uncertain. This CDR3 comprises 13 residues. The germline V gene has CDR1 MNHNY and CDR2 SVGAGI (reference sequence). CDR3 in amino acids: CASSYYRTDTLYF. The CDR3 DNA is TGTGCCAGCAGTTACTACCGCACAGATACGCTGTATTTT.

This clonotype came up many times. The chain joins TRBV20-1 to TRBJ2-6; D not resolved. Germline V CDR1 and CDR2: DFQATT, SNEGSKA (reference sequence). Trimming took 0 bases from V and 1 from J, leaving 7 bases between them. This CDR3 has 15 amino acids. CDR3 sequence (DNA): TGCAGTGCTAGAGAGCTCGAATCTGGGGCCAACGTCCTGACTTTC. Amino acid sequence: CSARELESGANVLTF.

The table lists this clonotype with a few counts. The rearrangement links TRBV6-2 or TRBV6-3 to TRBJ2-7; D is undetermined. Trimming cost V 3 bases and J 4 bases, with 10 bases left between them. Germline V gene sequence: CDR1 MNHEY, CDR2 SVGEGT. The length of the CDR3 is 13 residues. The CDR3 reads CASSYIVWYEQYF. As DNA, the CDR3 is TGTGCCAGCAGTTATATCGTCTGGTACGAGCAGTACTTC.

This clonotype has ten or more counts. Here the CDR3 reads CASSITSGSGYEQYF. CDR3 DNA: TGTGCCAGCAGCATTACTAGCGGGAGTGGTTACGAGCAGTACTTC. The chain couples TRBV9 to TRBJ2-7; 11 nucleotides agree with TRBD2. The CDR3 extends over 15 amino acids. J lost 4 bases, V lost 4 bases, and 7 bases had no gene match. Germline loops: CDR1 SGDLS, CDR2 YYNGEE. Full variable domain (rest looked up from reference TRBV9 and TRBJ2-7): DSGVTQTPKHLITATGQRVTLRCSPRSGDLSVYWYQQSLDQGLQFLIQYYNGEERAKGNILERFSAQQFPDLHSELNLSSLELGDSALYFCASSITSGSGYEQYFGPGTRLTVT.

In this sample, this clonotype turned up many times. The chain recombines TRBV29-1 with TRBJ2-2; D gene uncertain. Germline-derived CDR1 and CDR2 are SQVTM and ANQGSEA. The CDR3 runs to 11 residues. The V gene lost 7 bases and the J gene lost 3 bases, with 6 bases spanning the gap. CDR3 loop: CSASDTGELFF. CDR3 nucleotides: TGCAGCGCGTCGGACACCGGGGAGCTGTTTTTT.

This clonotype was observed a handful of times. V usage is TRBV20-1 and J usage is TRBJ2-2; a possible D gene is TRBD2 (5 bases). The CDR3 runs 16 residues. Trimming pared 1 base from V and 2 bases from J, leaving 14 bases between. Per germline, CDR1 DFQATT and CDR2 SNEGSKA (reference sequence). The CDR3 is CSARALAGLNTGELFF. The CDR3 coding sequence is TGCAGTGCTAGAGCCCTGGCTGGACTCAACACCGGGGAGCTGTTTTTT.

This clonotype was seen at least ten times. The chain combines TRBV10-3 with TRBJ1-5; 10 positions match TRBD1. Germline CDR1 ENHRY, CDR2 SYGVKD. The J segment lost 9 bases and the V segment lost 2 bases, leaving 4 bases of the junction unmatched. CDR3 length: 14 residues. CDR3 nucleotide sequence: TGTGCCATCAGTGAGAAAGGGGACAGGGGGCCCCAGCATTTT. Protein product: CAISEKGDRGPQHF.

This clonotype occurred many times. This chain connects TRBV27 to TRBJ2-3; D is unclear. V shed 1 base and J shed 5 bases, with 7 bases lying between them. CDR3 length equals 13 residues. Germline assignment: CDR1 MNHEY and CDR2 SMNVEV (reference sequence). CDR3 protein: CASSLWLGDTQYF. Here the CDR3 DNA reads TGTGCCAGCAGTTTATGGTTAGGAGATACGCAGTATTTT.

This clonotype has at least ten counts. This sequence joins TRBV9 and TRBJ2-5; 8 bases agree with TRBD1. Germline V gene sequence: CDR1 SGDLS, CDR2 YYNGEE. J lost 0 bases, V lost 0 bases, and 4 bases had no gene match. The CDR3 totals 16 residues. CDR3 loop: CASSVDWTGYQETQYF. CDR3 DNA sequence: TGTGCCAGCAGCGTAGATTGGACAGGGTACCAAGAGACCCAGTACTTC.

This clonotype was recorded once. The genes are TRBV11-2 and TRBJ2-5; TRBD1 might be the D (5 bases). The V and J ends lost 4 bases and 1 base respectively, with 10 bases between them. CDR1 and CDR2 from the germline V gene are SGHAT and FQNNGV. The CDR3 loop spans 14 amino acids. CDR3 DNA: TGTGCCAGCAGCTCTACCAGGGTCCAAGAGACCCAGTACTTC. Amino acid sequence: CASSSTRVQETQYF.

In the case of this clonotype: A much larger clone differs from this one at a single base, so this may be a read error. The CDR3 sequence is CAGRNSGGGETQYF. CDR3 sequence (DNA): TGTGCCGGCAGAAATAGCGGGGGCGGGGAGACCCAGTACTTC. The V and J genes are TRBV28 and TRBJ2-5, with TRBD2 identical over 9 bases. The CDR3 has 14 amino acids. Germline V gene lookup returns CDR1 MDHEN and CDR2 SYDVKM.

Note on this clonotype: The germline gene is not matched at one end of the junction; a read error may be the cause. CDR3 DNA: TGTGCCAGCAGGACCTCCGTATCTGGGGGGAACGCCGGGGAGCTGTTTTTT. It specifies CASRTSVSGGNAGELFF. The rearrangement links TRBV2 to TRBJ2-2; a possible D gene is TRBD2 (6 bases). The germline CDR1 and CDR2 sequences are SNHLY and FYNNEI. This CDR3 spans 17 amino acids.

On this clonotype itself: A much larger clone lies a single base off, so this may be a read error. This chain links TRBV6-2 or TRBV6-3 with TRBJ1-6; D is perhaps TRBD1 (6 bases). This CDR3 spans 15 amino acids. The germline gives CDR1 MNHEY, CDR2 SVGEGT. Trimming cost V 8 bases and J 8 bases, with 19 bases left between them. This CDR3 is CASGDKASLYSPLHF. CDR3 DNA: TGTGCCAGCGGGGACAAGGCATCGTTGTATTCACCCCTCCACTTT.

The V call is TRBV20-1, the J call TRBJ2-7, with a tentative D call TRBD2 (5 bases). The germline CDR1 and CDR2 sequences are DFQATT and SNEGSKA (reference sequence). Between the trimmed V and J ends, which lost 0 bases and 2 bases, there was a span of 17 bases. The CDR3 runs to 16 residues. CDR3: CSARDWSGETAYEQYF. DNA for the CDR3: TGCAGTGCTAGAGATTGGAGTGGGGAGACGGCCTACGAGCAGTACTTC.

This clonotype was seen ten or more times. The CDR3 loop is CASSQVISSRGHEAFF. CDR3 nucleotides: TGCGCCAGCAGCCAAGTTATTAGCTCCAGGGGGCATGAAGCTTTCTTT. The V call is TRBV4-3, the J call TRBJ1-1, with TRBD1 matching 8 bases. The CDR3 contains 16 residues. Trimming cost V 1 base and J 7 bases; bases outside gene matches: 11. Per the germline V gene, CDR1 is LGHNA and CDR2 is YSLEER.

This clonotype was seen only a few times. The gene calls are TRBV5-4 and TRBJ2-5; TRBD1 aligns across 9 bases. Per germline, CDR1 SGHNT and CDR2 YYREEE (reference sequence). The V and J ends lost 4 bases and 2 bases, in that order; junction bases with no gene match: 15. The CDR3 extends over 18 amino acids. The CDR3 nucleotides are TGTGCCAGCAGCCCAGTGGGACAGGGTTTTACAGCACAAGAGACCCAGTACTTC. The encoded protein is CASSPVGQGFTAQETQYF.

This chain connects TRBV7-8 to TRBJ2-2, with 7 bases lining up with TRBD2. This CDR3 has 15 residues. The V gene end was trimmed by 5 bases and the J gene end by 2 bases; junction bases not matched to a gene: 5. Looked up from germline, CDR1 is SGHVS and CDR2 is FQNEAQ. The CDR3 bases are TGTGCCAGCAGCCTGGGGGGGTTTAACACCGGGGAGCTGTTTTTT. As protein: CASSLGGFNTGELFF.

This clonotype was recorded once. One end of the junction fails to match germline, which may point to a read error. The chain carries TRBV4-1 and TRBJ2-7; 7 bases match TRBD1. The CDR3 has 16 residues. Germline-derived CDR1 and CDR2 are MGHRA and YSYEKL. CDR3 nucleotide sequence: TGCGCCAGGAGCCAAGTTTTGACAGGGCTATCCTACGAGCAGTACTTC. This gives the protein CARSQVLTGLSYEQYF.